This passage covers 7 T cell receptor beta chains from one sample sequenced in a study of CD8+ T cells in alopecia areata. Once RNA had been extracted, it was reverse transcribed into cDNA to act as the sequencing template. The method was immunoSEQ multiplex PCR; TCRdb's version includes in-frame clones alone and lacks a portion of them. The sample consists of a few hundred thousand clones, roughly two fifths of them appearing once. Regarding treatment: oral pan-JAK inhibitor, 5-10 mg twice daily. This specimen consisted of CD4+ T cells sorted from blood, obtained at approximately week 30, from a patient treated with tofacitinib. The receptor source for this set is a human donor with alopecia areata.

This clone was found a few times. The chain uses TRBV19 and TRBJ1-1; TRBD1 aligns across 10 bases. V lost 8 bases, J lost 9 bases, and 18 bases stayed unmatched. Germline CDR1 and CDR2: LNHDA and SQIVND (reference sequence). The CDR3 contains 16 residues. CDR3 loop: CASRPIDRGQIHQAFF. As DNA, the CDR3 is TGTGCCAGTCGCCCAATCGACAGGGGGCAGATCCACCAAGCTTTCTTT.

This clone has more than one count but fewer than ten. The CDR3 bases are TGTGCCTGGAGTGTAGGGGCGAACACTGAAGCTTTCTTT. It specifies CAWSVGANTEAFF. The genes are TRBV30 and TRBJ1-1; maybe TRBD1 (5 bases). In germline, CDR1 is GTSNPN, CDR2 SVGIG (reference sequence). With 0 bases removed from V and 1 base from J, the gap between germline ends came to 6 bases. The CDR3 has 13 amino acids.

The rearrangement links TRBV19 to TRBJ1-2; no reliable D call. CDR3 length: 14 amino acids. Germline CDR1 and CDR2: LNHDA and SQIVND (reference sequence). V lost 3 bases and J lost 5, with 13 bases in between. CDR3 nucleotides: TGTGCCAGTAGTATGCAGGCAGGCCCTTATGGCTACACCTTC. Translated: CASSMQAGPYGYTF.

In this sample, this clone turned up a few times. CDR3 coding DNA: TGCGCCAGCAGCTTTATAGAAGGGACAGCTCGATTGGCGACCTACGAGCAGTACTTC. This codes for CASSFIEGTARLATYEQYF. The chain carries TRBV5-1 and TRBJ2-7; 7 bases map to TRBD1. CDR1 SGHRS and CDR2 YFSETQ come from the germline V gene. With 2 bases clipped from V and 2 bases from J, the junction kept 19 bases outside the gene matches. CDR3 length: 19 amino acids.

The chain uses TRBV6-5 and TRBJ2-1, with no clear D. The germline gives CDR1 MNHEY, CDR2 SVGAGI. The CDR3 consists of 13 residues. The ends were cut back, 6 bases at V and 4 bases at J, with 10 bases in the middle. The CDR3 loop is CASSRIKYNEQFF. The DNA for the CDR3 is TGTGCCAGCAGCCGCATTAAGTACAATGAGCAGTTCTTC.

The chain uses TRBV6-5 and TRBJ1-2, with D perhaps matching TRBD1 (5 bases). CDR1 and CDR2 (germline): MNHEY, SVGAGI. The CDR3 has 13 amino acids. The V and J ends lost 8 bases and 5 bases respectively, with 15 bases between them. CDR3 nucleotides: TGTGCCAGCCGATTAGGGGATCGGTATGGCTACACCTTC. Protein product: CASRLGDRYGYTF.

This clone has more than one count but fewer than ten. The chain links TRBV30 to TRBJ1-2; D gene ambiguous. The germline CDR1 and CDR2 sequences are GTSNPN and SVGIG (reference sequence). V was trimmed by 2 bases and J by 0 bases, leaving 13 bases between them. This CDR3 has 15 residues. The CDR3 protein is CAWSRQAIANYGYTF. CDR3 DNA: TGTGCCTGGAGTAGGCAGGCGATAGCTAACTATGGCTACACCTTC.